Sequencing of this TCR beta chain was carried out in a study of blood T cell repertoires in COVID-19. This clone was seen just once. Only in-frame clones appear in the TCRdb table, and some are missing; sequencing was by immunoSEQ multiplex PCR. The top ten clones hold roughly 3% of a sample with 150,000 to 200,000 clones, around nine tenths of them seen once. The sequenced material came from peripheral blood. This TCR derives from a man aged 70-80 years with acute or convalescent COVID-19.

The CDR3 here is CASSYPGQMNSPLHF. CDR3 nucleotides: TGTGCCAGCAGTTATCCGGGACAGATGAATTCACCCCTCCACTTT. The chain recombines TRBV6-5 with TRBJ1-6; 7 bases agree with TRBD1. In germline, CDR1 is MNHEY, CDR2 SVGAGI. The ends lost 3 bases at V and 7 bases at J; junction bases unmatched: 6. The CDR3 has 15 residues.